These T cell receptor beta chains were read from a single sample in a study of T cells in localized non-small cell lung cancer. Profiled with immunoSEQ multiplex PCR; TCRdb holds only in-frame clones, not every one. Of about 700 clones in the sample, roughly 20% are singletons; the top ten hold 9.4%. The sequencing here drew on lung tumor tissue, taken before any cancer treatment. The receptors originated from a male donor older than 55 with stage III squamous cell lung carcinoma. The CDR3 runs from the conserved cysteine through the conserved F or W. Each record gives: J gene, D gene, clone size, V gene, CDR3 protein, CDR3 DNA. D genes are given only for firm matches. Some rows have no size entry. The others give once, few or many, or a class for an expanded clone.

j_call: TRBJ2-5; d_call: NA; clone_size: NA; v_call: TRBV19; cdr3_aa: CASSSVGGGGETQYF; cdr3_nt: TGTGCCAGTAGTAGCGTGGGGGGGGGCGGAGAGACCCAGTACTTC
j_call: TRBJ1-1; d_call: NA; clone_size: once; v_call: TRBV5-1; cdr3_aa: CASSPGAGMNTEAFF; cdr3_nt: TGCGCCAGCAGCCCGGGGGCAGGTATGAACACTGAAGCTTTCTTT
j_call: TRBJ1-1; d_call: NA; clone_size: large; v_call: TRBV18; cdr3_aa: CASSPREGTVGEAFF; cdr3_nt: TGTGCCAGCTCACCCCGCGAGGGGACGGTTGGTGAAGCTTTCTTT
j_call: TRBJ2-2; d_call: NA; clone_size: once; v_call: TRBV29-1; cdr3_aa: CSVSGLLPTGELFF; cdr3_nt: TGCAGCGTCAGTGGTCTCCTCCCCACCGGGGAGCTGTTTTTT
j_call: TRBJ1-1; d_call: TRBD1; clone_size: few; v_call: TRBV11-3; cdr3_aa: CASSLGQGAFRDTEAFF; cdr3_nt: TGTGCCAGCAGCTTGGGACAGGGGGCATTCCGGGACACTGAAGCTTTCTTT
j_call: TRBJ2-7; d_call: TRBD1; clone_size: large; v_call: TRBV11-3; cdr3_aa: CASSLGQGPLLFYEQYF; cdr3_nt: TGTGCCAGCAGCCTGGGACAGGGGCCACTTCTCTTCTACGAGCAGTACTTC
j_call: TRBJ1-4; d_call: NA; clone_size: NA; v_call: TRBV11-3; cdr3_aa: CASSSDGTTNEKLFF; cdr3_nt: TGTGCCAGCAGCTCGGACGGAACAACTAATGAAAAACTGTTTTTT
j_call: TRBJ2-7; d_call: TRBD1; clone_size: large; v_call: TRBV6-8; cdr3_aa: CASSWDSHEQYF; cdr3_nt: TGTGCCAGCAGCTGGGACAGCCACGAGCAGTACTTC
j_call: TRBJ1-1; d_call: NA; clone_size: NA; v_call: TRBV10-3; cdr3_aa: CAISESAGLSEAFF; cdr3_nt: TGTGCCATCAGTGAGTCGGCGGGGCTCAGTGAAGCTTTCTTT
j_call: TRBJ1-1; d_call: NA; clone_size: large; v_call: TRBV9; cdr3_aa: CASSQDAGNTEAFF; cdr3_nt: TGTGCCAGCAGCCAAGATGCGGGGAACACTGAAGCTTTCTTT
j_call: TRBJ1-1; d_call: NA; clone_size: few; v_call: TRBV11-3; cdr3_aa: CASSLTISGTVNTEAFF; cdr3_nt: TGTGCCAGCAGCCTTACCATTTCCGGGACGGTGAACACTGAAGCTTTCTTT
j_call: TRBJ1-3; d_call: TRBD1; clone_size: NA; v_call: TRBV9; cdr3_aa: CASSVGGGGNTIYF; cdr3_nt: TGTGCCAGCAGTGTAGGGGGCGGAGGAAACACCATATATTTT
j_call: TRBJ1-4; d_call: NA; clone_size: NA; v_call: TRBV29-1; cdr3_aa: CSVGDSEEKLFF; cdr3_nt: TGCAGCGTTGGGGATTCGGAAGAAAAACTGTTTTTT
j_call: TRBJ2-3; d_call: NA; clone_size: NA; v_call: TRBV9; cdr3_aa: CASSVGGPTDTQYF; cdr3_nt: TGTGCCAGCAGCGTAGGAGGACCCACAGATACGCAGTATTTT
j_call: TRBJ1-3; d_call: NA; clone_size: few; v_call: TRBV4-1; cdr3_aa: CASSQGPSEGNTIYF; cdr3_nt: TGCGCCAGCAGCCAGGGTCCCAGTGAGGGAAACACCATATATTTT
j_call: TRBJ2-5; d_call: TRBD2; clone_size: few; v_call: TRBV11-3; cdr3_aa: CASSLSAGEKGETQYF; cdr3_nt: TGTGCCAGCAGCTTATCGGCGGGAGAAAAGGGAGAGACCCAGTACTTC
j_call: TRBJ2-5; d_call: TRBD1; clone_size: NA; v_call: TRBV6-8; cdr3_aa: CASSQTGAETQYF; cdr3_nt: TGTGCCAGCAGCCAGACAGGGGCAGAGACCCAGTACTTC
j_call: TRBJ2-7; d_call: NA; clone_size: few; v_call: TRBV11-3; cdr3_aa: CASSLGDTWYEQYF; cdr3_nt: TGTGCCAGCAGCTTGGGGGACACGTGGTACGAGCAGTACTTC
j_call: TRBJ2-3; d_call: TRBD2; clone_size: few; v_call: TRBV2; cdr3_aa: CASSVLAGEDTQYF; cdr3_nt: TGTGCCAGCAGCGTACTAGCGGGGGAAGATACGCAGTATTTT
j_call: TRBJ2-3; d_call: NA; clone_size: few; v_call: TRBV11-3; cdr3_aa: CASSLNRADTDTQYF; cdr3_nt: TGTGCCAGCAGCTTAAATAGGGCGGACACAGATACGCAGTATTTT
j_call: TRBJ1-2; d_call: NA; clone_size: NA; v_call: TRBV11-3; cdr3_aa: CASSPGAQAYGYTF; cdr3_nt: TGTGCCAGCAGCCCCGGAGCGCAAGCCTATGGCTACACCTTC
j_call: TRBJ1-5; d_call: TRBD1; clone_size: few; v_call: TRBV6-8; cdr3_aa: CASSATGDQPQHF; cdr3_nt: TGTGCCAGCAGTGCAACAGGGGATCAGCCCCAGCATTTT
j_call: TRBJ1-2; d_call: TRBD1; clone_size: NA; v_call: TRBV6-8; cdr3_aa: CASSYEGDRDVFYGYTF; cdr3_nt: TGTGCCAGCAGTTATGAAGGGGACAGGGATGTGTTCTATGGCTACACCTTC
j_call: TRBJ1-2; d_call: NA; clone_size: NA; v_call: TRBV28; cdr3_aa: CASSDRLTFHTF; cdr3_nt: TGTGCCAGCAGCGACAGATTAACTTTCCACACCTTC
j_call: TRBJ1-5; d_call: NA; clone_size: few; v_call: TRBV19; cdr3_aa: CASSITVGQPQHF; cdr3_nt: TGTGCCAGTAGTATAACGGTGGGCCAGCCCCAGCATTTT
j_call: TRBJ1-2; d_call: NA; clone_size: NA; v_call: TRBV18; cdr3_aa: CASSPDLPQGWGYTF; cdr3_nt: TGTGCCAGCTCACCAGACCTCCCACAAGGTTGGGGCTACACCTTC
j_call: TRBJ2-7; d_call: NA; clone_size: large; v_call: TRBV14; cdr3_aa: CASSQAQVGLIF; cdr3_nt: TGTGCCAGCAGCCAAGCCCAGGTCGGACTTATCTTC
j_call: TRBJ1-5; d_call: NA; clone_size: few; v_call: TRBV6-8; cdr3_aa: CASSSGGNRPQHF; cdr3_nt: TGTGCCAGCAGTTCGGGGGGGAATCGGCCCCAGCATTTT
j_call: TRBJ1-2; d_call: TRBD1; clone_size: NA; v_call: TRBV19; cdr3_aa: CASSIGQGGYGYTF; cdr3_nt: TGTGCCAGTAGTATCGGACAGGGAGGCTATGGCTACACCTTC
j_call: TRBJ2-1; d_call: NA; clone_size: few; v_call: TRBV6-8; cdr3_aa: CASSHKGGAGQFF; cdr3_nt: TGTGCCAGCAGTCATAAAGGTGGCGCCGGGCAGTTCTTC
j_call: TRBJ1-1; d_call: NA; clone_size: NA; v_call: TRBV6-7; cdr3_aa: CASAKVAEAFF; cdr3_nt: TGTGCCAGCGCCAAGGTCGCTGAAGCTTTCTTT
j_call: TRBJ1-3; d_call: NA; clone_size: medium-sized; v_call: TRBV11-3; cdr3_aa: CASSQVKQGGNTIYF; cdr3_nt: TGTGCCAGCAGCCAAGTGAAGCAGGGTGGAAACACCATATATTTT
j_call: TRBJ2-7; d_call: NA; clone_size: few; v_call: TRBV28; cdr3_aa: CASSLGTGPYEQYF; cdr3_nt: TGTGCCAGCTCGCTAGGCACAGGTCCGTACGAGCAGTACTTC
j_call: TRBJ1-1; d_call: NA; clone_size: NA; v_call: TRBV25-1; cdr3_aa: CASSDRVFGGEAFF; cdr3_nt: TGTGCCAGCAGTGACAGGGTGTTTGGCGGTGAAGCTTTCTTT
j_call: TRBJ2-1; d_call: NA; clone_size: NA; v_call: TRBV18; cdr3_aa: CASSPLGGGEQFF; cdr3_nt: TGTGCCAGCTCACCGCTGGGCGGGGGCGAGCAGTTCTTC
j_call: TRBJ2-1; d_call: NA; clone_size: few; v_call: TRBV9; cdr3_aa: CASSVDSGAYNEQFF; cdr3_nt: TGTGCCAGCAGCGTAGATAGCGGAGCTTACAATGAGCAGTTCTTC
j_call: TRBJ2-7; d_call: NA; clone_size: NA; v_call: TRBV11-3; cdr3_aa: CASSLVASPTATYEQYF; cdr3_nt: TGTGCCAGCAGCTTAGTGGCTAGCCCAACTGCCACCTACGAGCAGTACTTC
j_call: TRBJ1-1; d_call: NA; clone_size: NA; v_call: TRBV7-1; cdr3_aa: CASSLPGNTEAFF; cdr3_nt: TGTGCCAGCAGCCTACCGGGAAACACTGAAGCTTTCTTT
j_call: TRBJ1-5; d_call: TRBD1; clone_size: NA; v_call: TRBV6-8; cdr3_aa: CASSTGTGNFGNQPQHF; cdr3_nt: TGTGCCAGCAGTACCGGGACAGGGAATTTTGGCAATCAGCCCCAGCATTTT
j_call: TRBJ2-2; d_call: NA; clone_size: NA; v_call: TRBV11-3; cdr3_aa: CASSLTRTNTGELFF; cdr3_nt: TGTGCCAGCAGCTTGACTAGGACGAACACCGGGGAGCTGTTTTTT